A selection of T cell receptor beta chains follows, all from one sample in a study of T cells in Graves' hyperthyroidism and ophthalmopathy. TCRdb re-called the multiplex PCR reads with MiXCR, one entry per CDR3 protein. The data contain roughly 640,000 distinct CDR3 sequences, more than 15% of them seen just once; the ten biggest clones take up less than 3.5%. The sample comprised blood. These receptors all come from a woman aged 40-49 years with Graves' ophthalmopathy. The CDR3 runs from the conserved cysteine through the conserved F or W. The D gene is left open where the match is weak. Clone size, where shown, is once, few, many, or a class for clones that have expanded.

cdr3_nt cdr3_aa v_call clone_size j_call d_call
TGCAGTGTCAACAGGGATCCCCCCTACGAGCAGTACTTC CSVNRDPPYEQYF TRBV20-1 few TRBJ2-7 NA
TGTGCCAGCAGCTCCCGGACAGGGGAAATCTACGAGCAGTACTTC CASSSRTGEIYEQYF TRBV6-1 many TRBJ2-7 TRBD1
TGTGCCAGCAGCGCCTTCCTTCCGGAGCGGATTGAAGAGACCCAGTACTTC CASSAFLPERIEETQYF TRBV25-1 NA TRBJ2-5 NA
TGTGCCAGCACGGCGGGGGGGCCGGAGACCCAGTACTTC CASTAGGPETQYF TRBV2 many TRBJ2-5 TRBD2
TGTGCCAGCAGTTACTTCAGGGGGATCTCCTACAATGAGCAGTTCTTC CASSYFRGISYNEQFF TRBV6-6 few TRBJ2-1 TRBD1
TGTGCCATCAGTGAGTTAGAGAACACTGAAGCTTTCTTT CAISELENTEAFF TRBV10-3 NA TRBJ1-1 NA
TGTGCCAGCAGTCTTGGGGGAGCGGGGGAGGGCACAGATACGCAGTATTTT CASSLGGAGEGTDTQYF TRBV27 NA TRBJ2-3 TRBD2
TGTGCCAGCAGTTCATCATTAGCCAAAAACATTCAGTACTTC CASSSSLAKNIQYF TRBV12-3/TRBV12-4 few TRBJ2-4 NA
TGTGCCAGCAGTTTACGCAGGGCTGGGCAGCCCCAGCATTTT CASSLRRAGQPQHF TRBV28 many TRBJ1-5 NA
TGTGCCAGCTCACCATATGGTGGTACTGAAGCTTTCTTT CASSPYGGTEAFF TRBV18 many TRBJ1-1 NA
TGTGCCAGCAGGGGGGGACAGGGGGGCACAGATACGCAGTATTTT CASRGGQGGTDTQYF TRBV12-3/TRBV12-4 many TRBJ2-3 TRBD1
TGCGCCAGCAGTGGAGTACCGAGGGCAGATACGCAGTATTTT CASSGVPRADTQYF TRBV10-1 many TRBJ2-3 NA
TGCAGTGCTAGGCAGGGGTTCGGGGGCTACACCTTC CSARQGFGGYTF TRBV20-1 many TRBJ1-2 NA
TGCGCCAGCAAGCCCCCTCGGGACAGCCATGAAGCTTTCTTT CASKPPRDSHEAFF TRBV5-1 many TRBJ1-1 TRBD1
TGTGCCAGCAGCATAGACACCAACAATGAGCAGTTCTTC CASSIDTNNEQFF TRBV7-2 NA TRBJ2-1 NA
TGTGCCAGCAGCTCCACGACGGCCTTCTATGGCTACACCTTC CASSSTTAFYGYTF TRBV3-1 NA TRBJ1-2 NA
TGTGCCAGCCCCTCCCCAGGAAACTATGGCTACACCTTC CASPSPGNYGYTF TRBV18 many TRBJ1-2 NA
TGTGCCAGTAGTAGAGGACAAAGGGATCAGCCCCAGCATTTT CASSRGQRDQPQHF TRBV19 many TRBJ1-5 NA
TGCAGTGCTAGAGACCGAATCAGATCCTACAATGAGCAGTTCTTC CSARDRIRSYNEQFF TRBV20-1 many TRBJ2-1 NA
TGTGCCAGCCTCCTGGACAGGGAATTCACCGGGGAGCTGTTTTTT CASLLDREFTGELFF TRBV2 many TRBJ2-2 TRBD1
TGTGCCAGCAGTGTGCGGGACAGAAGAAATCAGCCCCAGCATTTT CASSVRDRRNQPQHF TRBV6-1 many TRBJ1-5 TRBD1
TGTGCCAGCAGCGCGCCGGGACAGGGCCCTGGCTACACCTTC CASSAPGQGPGYTF TRBV25-1 many TRBJ1-2 TRBD1
TGTGCCAGCAGCTATGGGACTAGCGAAGAGCAGTACTTC CASSYGTSEEQYF TRBV5-4 NA TRBJ2-7 TRBD2
TGTGCCTGGAGTGTACTGGCAGAAGAGACCCAGTACTTC CAWSVLAEETQYF TRBV30 many TRBJ2-5 NA
TGTGCCTGGAGCGAAATCCCCTCGACTCATGTGTATGAAAAACTGTTTTTT CAWSEIPSTHVYEKLFF TRBV30 NA TRBJ1-4 NA
TGTGCCAGCAGTTACTCGATGCCAGATCGGATGGTTTACGAGCAGTACTTC CASSYSMPDRMVYEQYF TRBV6-5 few TRBJ2-7 NA
TGTGCCAGCGGGCGCGGGGCCGATTACGAGCAGTACTTC CASGRGADYEQYF TRBV6-1 NA TRBJ2-7 NA
TGTGCCAGCAGCTCTAGCGGGAATACTAAGCGGTACTTC CASSSSGNTKRYF TRBV7-2 many TRBJ2-7 TRBD2
TGTGCCAGCACCCCGGACAGGGCCCTGGGTGGCTACACCTTC CASTPDRALGGYTF TRBV6-1 NA TRBJ1-2 TRBD1
TGCGCCAGCAGCTCTTCGCGACAGGGCTACGAGCAGTACTTC CASSSSRQGYEQYF TRBV4-1 NA TRBJ2-7 TRBD1
TGTGCCAGCAGTTTAAGGTATGACGCCCAGAACACTGAAGCTTTCTTT CASSLRYDAQNTEAFF TRBV27 NA TRBJ1-1 NA
TGTGCCAGCACCGACAGTTCGCCTCCTTACGAGCAGTACTTC CASTDSSPPYEQYF TRBV6-1 many TRBJ2-7 NA
TGCAGTGCTAGAGACCCTGGGGGGGACACTGAAGCTTTCTTT CSARDPGGDTEAFF TRBV20-1 many TRBJ1-1 NA
TGCGCCAGCAGCTCGGACGGCTGGAACACTGAAGCTTTCTTT CASSSDGWNTEAFF TRBV5-1 many TRBJ1-1 NA
TGCAGTGCTAGAAGGCAGACTAGCACAGATACGCAGTATTTT CSARRQTSTDTQYF TRBV20-1 many TRBJ2-3 NA
TGCAGCGTTGGGGACGGCACAGATACGCAGTATTTT CSVGDGTDTQYF TRBV29-1 few TRBJ2-3 NA
TGCAGCGTTGTCGGATTCACATTGGGTACGCAGTATTTT CSVVGFTLGTQYF TRBV29-1 few TRBJ2-3 NA
TGTGCCAGCAGTTTCTACCAGCTATACGAGCAGTACTTC CASSFYQLYEQYF TRBV2 few TRBJ2-7 NA
TGTGCCAGCAGTTTAATATCCGGGGACACTGAAGCTTTCTTT CASSLISGDTEAFF TRBV12-3/TRBV12-4 many TRBJ1-1 NA
TGTGCCAGCAGCGTGCACAGGGCAGATACGCAGTATTTT CASSVHRADTQYF TRBV9 NA TRBJ2-3 NA
TGTGCCAGTAGGACTGGGGGGCGCCCCAACAATGAGCAGTTCTTC CASRTGGRPNNEQFF TRBV19 NA TRBJ2-1 NA
TGTGCCAGCAGCCTCCGGGACAGCGGACACTTGCGAGCCTACGAGCAGTACTTC CASSLRDSGHLRAYEQYF TRBV3-1 many TRBJ2-7 TRBD1